These T cell receptor beta chains were read from a single sample in a study of cytomegalovirus exposure and HLA in healthy donors. Sequencing used immunoSEQ multiplex PCR; TCRdb keeps in-frame clones, though not all of them. The table includes around 170,000 clones, about three quarters detected once. The specimen sequenced was PBMCs. These receptors were collected from a woman between 40 and 55 years old in good health and CMV-seropositive. Both conserved end residues are part of each CDR3. The order of the fields is CDR3 DNA, CDR3 protein, clone size, V gene, D gene, J gene. A D gene is named only where the DNA matches it firmly. Clone size appears in some rows only: once, few, many, or a class for an expanded clone.

CDR3 DNA: TGTGCCAGCTGGGTGGGGGGTGACTATGGCTACACCTTC; CDR3 protein: CASWVGGDYGYTF; clone size: .; V gene: TRBV28; D gene: .; J gene: TRBJ1-2
CDR3 DNA: TGTGCCACCAGCAGAGCCACCGGACAGGGGGCAGATACGCAGTATTTT; CDR3 protein: CATSRATGQGADTQYF; clone size: .; V gene: TRBV15; D gene: TRBD1; J gene: TRBJ2-3
CDR3 DNA: TGTGCCAGCAGTGAGAGGCAGCTGGGGACCCAGTACTTC; CDR3 protein: CASSERQLGTQYF; clone size: .; V gene: TRBV2; D gene: .; J gene: TRBJ2-5
CDR3 DNA: TGTGCCTGGAGTGTGGGGCTTACAGGGGGCGGAGAAAAACTGTTTTTT; CDR3 protein: CAWSVGLTGGGEKLFF; clone size: .; V gene: TRBV30; D gene: TRBD1; J gene: TRBJ1-4
CDR3 DNA: TGCGCCAGCAGCTTGACAATATCCAGGGAGGTCTATGGCTACACCTTC; CDR3 protein: CASSLTISREVYGYTF; clone size: .; V gene: TRBV5-1; D gene: .; J gene: TRBJ1-2
CDR3 DNA: TGCAGCGTCCGCCGACAGCAGAACACTGAAGCTTTCTTT; CDR3 protein: CSVRRQQNTEAFF; clone size: few; V gene: TRBV29-1; D gene: .; J gene: TRBJ1-1
CDR3 DNA: TGTGCCAGCAGCCTCGATGAAGAATCCAGGGGCTATGAAGCTTTCTTT; CDR3 protein: CASSLDEESRGYEAFF; clone size: .; V gene: TRBV9; D gene: .; J gene: TRBJ1-1
CDR3 DNA: TGTGCCTGGAGTGGAGCAGGGGGTTACAGCTCCTACGAGCAGTACTTC; CDR3 protein: CAWSGAGGYSSYEQYF; clone size: .; V gene: TRBV30; D gene: TRBD1; J gene: TRBJ2-7
CDR3 DNA: TGTGCCACCAGCAGGGCCGGACAGGGAGAGGAAAAACTGTTTTTT; CDR3 protein: CATSRAGQGEEKLFF; clone size: .; V gene: TRBV15; D gene: TRBD1; J gene: TRBJ1-4
CDR3 DNA: TGCAGCGTTGGACAGGGCCCATATGGCTACACCTTC; CDR3 protein: CSVGQGPYGYTF; clone size: few; V gene: TRBV29-1; D gene: TRBD1; J gene: TRBJ1-2
CDR3 DNA: TGTGCCAGCAGTTTAGTGGCGGTCGTCTCCTACGAGCAGTACTTC; CDR3 protein: CASSLVAVVSYEQYF; clone size: .; V gene: TRBV28; D gene: .; J gene: TRBJ2-7
CDR3 DNA: TGTGCCAGCAGTGAGCGGGAGATCACTGAAGCTTTCTTT; CDR3 protein: CASSEREITEAFF; clone size: .; V gene: TRBV2; D gene: .; J gene: TRBJ1-1
CDR3 DNA: TGTGCCAGCAGTGTCTTCCTCGAGCAGTACTTC; CDR3 protein: CASSVFLEQYF; clone size: few; V gene: TRBV2; D gene: .; J gene: TRBJ2-7
CDR3 DNA: TGTGCCAGCAGTGGACAGGGACTCAATGAGCAGTTCTTC; CDR3 protein: CASSGQGLNEQFF; clone size: .; V gene: TRBV6-1; D gene: .; J gene: TRBJ2-1
CDR3 DNA: TGTGCCAGCAGCCCCGCCTCTCGGGGAGAGCAGTACTTC; CDR3 protein: CASSPASRGEQYF; clone size: .; V gene: TRBV5-4; D gene: .; J gene: TRBJ2-7
CDR3 DNA: TGTGCCAGCAGCTTAGGGTCACAGGGGGTTCGGTATAATTCACCCCTCCACTTT; CDR3 protein: CASSLGSQGVRYNSPLHF; clone size: .; V gene: TRBV7-6; D gene: TRBD1; J gene: TRBJ1-6
CDR3 DNA: TGTGCCAACAAACAGGTTCCCCTTAACTATGGCTACACCTTC; CDR3 protein: CANKQVPLNYGYTF; clone size: .; V gene: TRBV12-1; D gene: .; J gene: TRBJ1-2
CDR3 DNA: TGTGCCAGCAGTCGAGCCCAGGGGTTAGAGACCCAGTACTTC; CDR3 protein: CASSRAQGLETQYF; clone size: once; V gene: TRBV27; D gene: .; J gene: TRBJ2-5
CDR3 DNA: TGTGCCATCCGCGATGGGGGGGCAGGGGAAAAACTGTTTTTT; CDR3 protein: CAIRDGGAGEKLFF; clone size: .; V gene: TRBV10-3; D gene: .; J gene: TRBJ1-4
CDR3 DNA: TGTGCCTGGAGTGTTCGGGACAACGACTATGGCTACACCTTC; CDR3 protein: CAWSVRDNDYGYTF; clone size: .; V gene: TRBV30; D gene: .; J gene: TRBJ1-2
CDR3 DNA: TGTGCCAGCAGTTACTCGTCTACGCCGAATCAGCCCCAGCATTTT; CDR3 protein: CASSYSSTPNQPQHF; clone size: .; V gene: TRBV6-6; D gene: .; J gene: TRBJ1-5
CDR3 DNA: TGTGCCTCCGACAGGAGACAGGTCCTCCTTGGCTACACCTTC; CDR3 protein: CASDRRQVLLGYTF; clone size: .; V gene: TRBV30; D gene: .; J gene: TRBJ1-2
CDR3 DNA: TGTGCCAGCACCACGGCAGGCTATGGCTACACCTTC; CDR3 protein: CASTTAGYGYTF; clone size: .; V gene: TRBV28; D gene: .; J gene: TRBJ1-2
CDR3 DNA: TGTGCCAGCAGCGAAACGGGGGGACGGCGAAACACCATATATTTT; CDR3 protein: CASSETGGRRNTIYF; clone size: .; V gene: TRBV6-5; D gene: .; J gene: TRBJ1-3
CDR3 DNA: TGTGCCAGAGGGCAGAGAAGAGACAGGGAGTACTTC; CDR3 protein: CARGQRRDREYF; clone size: .; V gene: TRBV5-3; D gene: TRBD1; J gene: TRBJ2-5
CDR3 DNA: TGTGTCATCAGTGAGAGGACAGGGGGCGCGAACACCGGGGAGCTGTTTTTT; CDR3 protein: CVISERTGGANTGELFF; clone size: .; V gene: TRBV10-3; D gene: TRBD1; J gene: TRBJ2-2
CDR3 DNA: TGCGCCAGCAGCCAAGTAATGACCGCAGGGACAGGCTATGGCTACACCTTC; CDR3 protein: CASSQVMTAGTGYGYTF; clone size: .; V gene: TRBV4-1; D gene: TRBD1; J gene: TRBJ1-2
CDR3 DNA: TGTGCCAGCAGCGTAGATACTTCATGGGACAACGAGCAGTACTTC; CDR3 protein: CASSVDTSWDNEQYF; clone size: .; V gene: TRBV9; D gene: .; J gene: TRBJ2-7
CDR3 DNA: TGTGCCTGGAGTCCCCCCGGACAGGGAAAATCACCCCTCCACTTT; CDR3 protein: CAWSPPGQGKSPLHF; clone size: .; V gene: TRBV30; D gene: TRBD1; J gene: TRBJ1-6
CDR3 DNA: TGTGCCAGCAGTTATACAGGGGGCTACAATGAGCAGTTCTTC; CDR3 protein: CASSYTGGYNEQFF; clone size: .; V gene: TRBV6-1; D gene: TRBD1; J gene: TRBJ2-1
CDR3 DNA: TGTGCCAGCAAGGGGGCCGTCGACGGAGGGGACATTCAGTACTTC; CDR3 protein: CASKGAVDGGDIQYF; clone size: .; V gene: TRBV28; D gene: .; J gene: TRBJ2-4